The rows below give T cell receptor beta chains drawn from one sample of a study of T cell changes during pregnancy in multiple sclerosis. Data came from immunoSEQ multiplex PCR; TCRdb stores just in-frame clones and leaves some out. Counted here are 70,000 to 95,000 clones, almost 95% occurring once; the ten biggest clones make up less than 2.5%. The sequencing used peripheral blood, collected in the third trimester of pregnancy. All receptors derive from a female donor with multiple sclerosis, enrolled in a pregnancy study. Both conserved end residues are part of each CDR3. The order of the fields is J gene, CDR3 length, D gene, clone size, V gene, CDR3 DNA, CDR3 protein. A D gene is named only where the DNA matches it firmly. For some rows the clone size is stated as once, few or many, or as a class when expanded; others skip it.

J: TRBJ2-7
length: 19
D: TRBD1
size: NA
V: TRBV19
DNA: TGTGCCAGTAGTATTTTCTTCGGAAAAAACCCGGGACAGGCCTACGAGCAGTACTTC
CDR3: CASSIFFGKNPGQAYEQYF

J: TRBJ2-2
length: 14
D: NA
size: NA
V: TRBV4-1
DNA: TGCGCCAGCAGCCACATTGCGATCACCGGGGAGCTGTTTTTT
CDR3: CASSHIAITGELFF

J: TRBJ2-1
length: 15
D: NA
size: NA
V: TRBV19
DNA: TGTGCCAGTATCCCGAGCGGGCGCCCAGTGGATGAGCAGTTCTTC
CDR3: CASIPSGRPVDEQFF

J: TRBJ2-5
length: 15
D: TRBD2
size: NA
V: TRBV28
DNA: TGTGCCAGCAGTTTCGTCGGGAGGGACGGAGAGACCCAGTACTTC
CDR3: CASSFVGRDGETQYF

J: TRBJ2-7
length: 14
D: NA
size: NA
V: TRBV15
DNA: TGTGCCACCAGCAGAGATCAGGGGGGCTACGAGCAGTACTTC
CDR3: CATSRDQGGYEQYF

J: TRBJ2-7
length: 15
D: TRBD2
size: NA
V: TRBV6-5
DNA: TGTGCCAGCAGCTCGACTAGCGGAACGTCCTACGAGCAGTACTTC
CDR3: CASSSTSGTSYEQYF

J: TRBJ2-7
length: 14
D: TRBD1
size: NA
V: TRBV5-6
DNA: TGTGCCAGCAGCGGGAGAGACAGGGGGACGGAGCAGTACTTC
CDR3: CASSGRDRGTEQYF

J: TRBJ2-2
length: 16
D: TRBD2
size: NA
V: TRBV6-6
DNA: TGTGCCAGCAGTTACTCTAGCGGGAGTAGCACCGGGGAGCTGTTTTTT
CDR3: CASSYSSGSSTGELFF

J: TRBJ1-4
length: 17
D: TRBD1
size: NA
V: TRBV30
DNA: TGTGCCTGGAGTGTACGAACAGGGGTAGGGATTAATGAAAAACTGTTTTTT
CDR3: CAWSVRTGVGINEKLFF

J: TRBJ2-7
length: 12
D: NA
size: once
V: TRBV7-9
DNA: TGTGCCAGCAGCTTAGGTGGGCGCGAGCAGTACTTC
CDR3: CASSLGGREQYF

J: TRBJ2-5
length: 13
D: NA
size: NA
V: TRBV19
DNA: TGTGCCAGTAGTATGAGCGGCCAAGAGACCCAGTACTTC
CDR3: CASSMSGQETQYF

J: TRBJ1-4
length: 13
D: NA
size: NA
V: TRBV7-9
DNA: TGTGCCAGCAGCTTGGACAGTCAAGAAAAACTGTTTTTT
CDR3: CASSLDSQEKLFF

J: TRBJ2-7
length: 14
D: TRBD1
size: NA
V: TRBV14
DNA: TGTGCCAGCAGCCAAGGGACAGGCGCCTACGAGCAGTACTTC
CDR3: CASSQGTGAYEQYF

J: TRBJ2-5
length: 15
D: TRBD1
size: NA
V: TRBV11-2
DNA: TGTGCCAGCAGCTTAGGGGACAGGCCCTGGGAGACCCAGTACTTC
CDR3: CASSLGDRPWETQYF

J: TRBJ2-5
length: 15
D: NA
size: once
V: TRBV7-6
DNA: TGTGCCAGCACCCTTAGTGGGAGTCGTGTTCGGACCCAGTACTTC
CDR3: CASTLSGSRVRTQYF

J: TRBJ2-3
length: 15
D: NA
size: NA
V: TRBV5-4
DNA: TGTGCCAGCAACAGGGCTGAGTCCACAGTAGATACGCAGTATTTT
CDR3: CASNRAESTVDTQYF

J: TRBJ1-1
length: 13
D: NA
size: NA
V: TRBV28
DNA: TGTGCCAGCAGTACTCAGGTCCCCACTGAAGCTTTCTTT
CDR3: CASSTQVPTEAFF

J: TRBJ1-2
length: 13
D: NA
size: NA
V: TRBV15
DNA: TGTGCCACCAGCAGACCACCCCGACAGGGCTACACCTTC
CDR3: CATSRPPRQGYTF

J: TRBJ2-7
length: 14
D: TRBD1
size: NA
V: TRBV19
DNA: TGTGCCAGTAGTTACGGGACAGGTCCATACGAGCAGTACTTC
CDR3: CASSYGTGPYEQYF